This T cell receptor (beta chain) derives from a study of cytomegalovirus exposure and HLA in healthy donors. Study-level results: High sensitivity and specificity were reportedly achieved when the classifier diagnosed cytomegalovirus status. Based on reports, TCR beta sequences accurately predicted HLA-A and HLA-B alleles for most subjects.

Points on this clone: Its target is unknown.

Deletions cut 10 bases from V and 3 bases from J, with 15 bases between. Germline assignment: CDR1 MNHEY and CDR2 SVGAGI. There are 14 residues in the CDR3. The PCR was carried out with 60 Vbeta primers and 13 Jbeta primers. The method was immunoSEQ multiplex PCR; TCRdb's version includes in-frame clones alone and lacks a portion of them. Of some 240,000 clones in the sample, 60% to 80% were seen once. The chain has TRBV6-5 and TRBJ2-2, with TRBD2 as a possible D gene (7 bases). This TCR was recovered from a male donor in good health and CMV-seronegative. Input material: PBMCs. The CDR3, as DNA: TGTGCCACCGGGGGGCGCAGGGACACCGGGGAGCTGTTTTTT. Translated, it gives CATGGRRDTGELFF.